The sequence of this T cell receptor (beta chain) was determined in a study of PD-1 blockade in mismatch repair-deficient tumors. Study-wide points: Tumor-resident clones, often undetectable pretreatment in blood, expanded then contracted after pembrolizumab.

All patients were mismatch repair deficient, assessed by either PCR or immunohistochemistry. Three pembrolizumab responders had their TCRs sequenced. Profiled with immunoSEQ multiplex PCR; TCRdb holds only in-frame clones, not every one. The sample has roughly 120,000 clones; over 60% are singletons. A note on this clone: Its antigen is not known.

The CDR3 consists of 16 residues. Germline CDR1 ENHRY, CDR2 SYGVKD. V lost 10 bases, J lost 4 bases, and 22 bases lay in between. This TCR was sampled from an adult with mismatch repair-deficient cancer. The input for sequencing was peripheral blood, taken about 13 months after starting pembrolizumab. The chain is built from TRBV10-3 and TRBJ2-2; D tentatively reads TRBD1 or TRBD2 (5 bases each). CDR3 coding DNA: TGTGCCACCCAGCTCGGGACCCTTCGAGGCACCGGGGAGCTGTTTTTT. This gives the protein CATQLGTLRGTGELFF.